This T cell receptor beta chain comes out of a study of blood T cell repertoires in COVID-19. In the authors' methods: The authors estimated nucleated cell counts from reference gene primer amplification. The assay was immunoSEQ multiplex PCR, and TCRdb's table has in-frame clones only and misses some. The V and J calls and clone size come from that table; D and trimming were worked out from the DNA. The table shows 350,000 to 400,000 clones, with more than 85% occurring only once. Germline lookup yields CDR1 MNHEY and CDR2 SMNVEV (reference sequence). V was clipped by 2 bases and J by 5 bases, with 22 bases between them. This CDR3 region has 17 residues. Assignment of participants to cohorts was predicated upon participant-reported clinical history.

This TCR was recovered from a woman in her thirties or forties who had been exposed to COVID-19. The sequenced material came from PBMCs or T cells enriched from blood (not recorded which). The V and J genes are TRBV27 and TRBJ2-7; D possibly corresponds to TRBD1 (6 bases). The CDR3 DNA follows: TGTGCCAGCAGTTTAACCTCCATCCTCGGGACAATTCACGAGCAGTACTTC. Protein product: CASSLTSILGTIHEQYF.